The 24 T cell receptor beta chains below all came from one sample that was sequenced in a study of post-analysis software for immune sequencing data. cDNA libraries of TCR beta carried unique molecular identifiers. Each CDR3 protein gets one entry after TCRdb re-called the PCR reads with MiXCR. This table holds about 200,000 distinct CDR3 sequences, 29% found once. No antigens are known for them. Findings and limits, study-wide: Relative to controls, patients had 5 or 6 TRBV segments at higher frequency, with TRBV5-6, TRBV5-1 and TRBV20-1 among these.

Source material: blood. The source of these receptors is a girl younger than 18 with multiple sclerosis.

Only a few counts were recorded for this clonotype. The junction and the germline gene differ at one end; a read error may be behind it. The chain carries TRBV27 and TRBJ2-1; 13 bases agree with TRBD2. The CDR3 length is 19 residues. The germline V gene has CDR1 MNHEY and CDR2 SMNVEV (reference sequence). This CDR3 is CASSLPKTSGRISYNGQFF. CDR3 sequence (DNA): TGTGCCAGCAGCCTCCCAAAGACTAGCGGGAGGATCTCCTACAATGGGCAGTTCTTC.

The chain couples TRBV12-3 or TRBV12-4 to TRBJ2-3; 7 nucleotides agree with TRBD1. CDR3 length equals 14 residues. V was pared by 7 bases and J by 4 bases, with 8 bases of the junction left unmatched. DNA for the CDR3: TGTGCCAGCACCGGGGACAGTCCGCCAGATACGCAGTATTTT. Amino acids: CASTGDSPPDTQYF.

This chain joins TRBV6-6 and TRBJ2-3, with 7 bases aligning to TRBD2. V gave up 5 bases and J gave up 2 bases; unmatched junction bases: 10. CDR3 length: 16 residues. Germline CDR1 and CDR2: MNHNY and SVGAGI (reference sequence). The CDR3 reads CASSKPGTTATDTQYF. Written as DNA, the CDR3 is TGTGCCAGCAGTAAACCCGGGACTACAGCCACAGATACGCAGTATTTT.

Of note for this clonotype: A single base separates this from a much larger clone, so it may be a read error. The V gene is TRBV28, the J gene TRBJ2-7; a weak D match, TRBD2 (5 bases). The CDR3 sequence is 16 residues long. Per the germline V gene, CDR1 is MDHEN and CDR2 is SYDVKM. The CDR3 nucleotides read TGTGCCAGCAGCGGCGGCCTAGCTAGGAGCTCCTACGGGCAGTACTTC. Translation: CASSGGLARSSYGQYF. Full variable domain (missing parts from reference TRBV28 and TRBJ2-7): DVKVTQSSRYLVKRTGEKVFLECVQDMDHENMFWYRQDPGLGLRLIYFSYDVKMKEKGDIPEGYSVSREKKERFSLILESASTNQTSMYLCASSGGLARSSYGQYFGPGTRLTVT.

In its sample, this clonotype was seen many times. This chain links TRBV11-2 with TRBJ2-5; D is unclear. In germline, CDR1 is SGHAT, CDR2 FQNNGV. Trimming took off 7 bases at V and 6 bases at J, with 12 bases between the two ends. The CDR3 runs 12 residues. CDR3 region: CASTTAGKTQYF. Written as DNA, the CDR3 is TGTGCCAGCACCACAGCTGGAAAGACCCAGTACTTC. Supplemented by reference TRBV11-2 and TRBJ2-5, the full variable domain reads EAGVAQSPRYKIIEKRQSVAFWCNPISGHATLYWYQQILGQGPKLLIQFQNNGVVDDSQLPKDRFSAERLKGVDSTLKIQPAKLEDSAVYLCASTTAGKTQYFGPGTRLLVL.

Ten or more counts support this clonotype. The CDR3 DNA is TGTGCCAGCAGTTGGGGACAGGGTAATCAGCCCCAGCATTTT. Amino acids: CASSWGQGNQPQHF. The V call is TRBV28, the J call TRBJ1-5; 9 bases agree with TRBD1. Germline loops: CDR1 MDHEN, CDR2 SYDVKM. This CDR3 comprises 14 residues. V was pared by 4 bases and J by 4 bases, with 2 bases of the junction left unmatched. Full variable domain (rest looked up from reference TRBV28 and TRBJ1-5): DVKVTQSSRYLVKRTGEKVFLECVQDMDHENMFWYRQDPGLGLRLIYFSYDVKMKEKGDIPEGYSVSREKKERFSLILESASTNQTSMYLCASSWGQGNQPQHFGDGTRLSIL.

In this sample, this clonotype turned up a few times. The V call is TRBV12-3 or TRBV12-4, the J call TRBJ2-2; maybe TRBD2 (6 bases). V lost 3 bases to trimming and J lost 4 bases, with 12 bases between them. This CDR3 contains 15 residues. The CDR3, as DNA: TGTGCCAGCAGTTTTAGCGGAGTAAGCACCGGGGAGCTGTTTTTT. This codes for CASSFSGVSTGELFF.

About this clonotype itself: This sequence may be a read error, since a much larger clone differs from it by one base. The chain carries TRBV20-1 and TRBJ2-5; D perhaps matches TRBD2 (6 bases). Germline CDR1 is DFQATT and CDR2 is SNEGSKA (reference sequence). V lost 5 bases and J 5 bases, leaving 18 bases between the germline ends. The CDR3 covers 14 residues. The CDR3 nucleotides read TGCAGTGCTGCGTCCGGGGGAAGACGGGAGACCCAGTACTTC. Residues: CSAASGGRRETQYF.

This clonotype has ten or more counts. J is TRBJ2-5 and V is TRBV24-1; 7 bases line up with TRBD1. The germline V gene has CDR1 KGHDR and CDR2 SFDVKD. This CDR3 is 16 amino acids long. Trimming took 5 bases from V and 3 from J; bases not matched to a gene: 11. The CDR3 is CATSGTGAQIEETQYF. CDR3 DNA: TGTGCCACCAGTGGCACAGGGGCCCAAATCGAAGAGACCCAGTACTTC.

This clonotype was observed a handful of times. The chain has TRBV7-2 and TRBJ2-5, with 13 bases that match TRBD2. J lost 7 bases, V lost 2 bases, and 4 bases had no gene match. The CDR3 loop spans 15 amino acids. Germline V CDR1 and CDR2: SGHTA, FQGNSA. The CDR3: CASSLTSGRAGTQYF. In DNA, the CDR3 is TGTGCCAGCAGCTTAACTAGCGGGAGGGCGGGGACCCAGTACTTC.

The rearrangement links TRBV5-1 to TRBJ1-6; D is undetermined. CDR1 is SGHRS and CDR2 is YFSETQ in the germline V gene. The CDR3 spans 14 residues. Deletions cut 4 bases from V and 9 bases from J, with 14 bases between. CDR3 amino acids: CASSLDPGGSPLHF. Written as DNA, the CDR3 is TGCGCCAGCAGCCTGGACCCCGGAGGTTCACCCCTCCACTTT.

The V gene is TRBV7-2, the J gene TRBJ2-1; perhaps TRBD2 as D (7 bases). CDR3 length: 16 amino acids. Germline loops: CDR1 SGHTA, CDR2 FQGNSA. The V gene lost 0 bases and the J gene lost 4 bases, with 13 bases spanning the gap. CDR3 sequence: CASSLAGAGAYNEQFF. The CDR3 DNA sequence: TGTGCCAGCAGCTTAGCGGGGGCGGGGGCTTACAATGAGCAGTTCTTC.

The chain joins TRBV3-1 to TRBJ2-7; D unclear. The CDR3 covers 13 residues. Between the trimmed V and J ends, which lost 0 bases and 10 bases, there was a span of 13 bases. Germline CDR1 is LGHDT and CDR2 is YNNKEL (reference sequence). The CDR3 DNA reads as TGTGCCAGCAGCCAAGAACCAGTCGAGGCCCAGTACTTC. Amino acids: CASSQEPVEAQYF.

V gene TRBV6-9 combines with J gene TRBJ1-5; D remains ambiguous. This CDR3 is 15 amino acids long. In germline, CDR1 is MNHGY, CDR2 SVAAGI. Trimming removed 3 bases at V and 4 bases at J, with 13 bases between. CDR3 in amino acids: CASSYAKGWNQPQHF. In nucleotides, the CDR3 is TGTGCCAGCAGTTACGCGAAGGGTTGGAATCAGCCCCAGCATTTT.

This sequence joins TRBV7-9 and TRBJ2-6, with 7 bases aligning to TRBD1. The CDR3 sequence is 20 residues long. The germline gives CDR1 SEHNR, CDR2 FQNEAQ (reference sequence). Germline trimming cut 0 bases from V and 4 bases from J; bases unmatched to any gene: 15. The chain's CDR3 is CASSLASTGAGFWGANVLTF. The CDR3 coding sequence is TGTGCCAGCAGCTTAGCGTCTACAGGGGCTGGTTTTTGGGGGGCCAACGTCCTGACTTTC.

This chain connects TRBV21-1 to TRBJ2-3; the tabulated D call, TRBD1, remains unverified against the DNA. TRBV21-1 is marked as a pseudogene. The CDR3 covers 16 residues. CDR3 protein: CASSSQRAPFADTQYF. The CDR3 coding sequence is TGTGCCAGCAGCTCCCAGCGGGCGCCCTTCGCAGATACGCAGTATTTT.

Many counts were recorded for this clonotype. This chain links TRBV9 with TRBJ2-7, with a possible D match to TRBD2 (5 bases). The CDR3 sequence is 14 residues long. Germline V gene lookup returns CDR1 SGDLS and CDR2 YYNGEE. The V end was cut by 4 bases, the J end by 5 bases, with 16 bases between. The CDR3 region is CASSPGRAYHEQYF. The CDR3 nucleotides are TGTGCCAGCAGCCCCGGGCGGGCGTATCACGAGCAGTACTTC.

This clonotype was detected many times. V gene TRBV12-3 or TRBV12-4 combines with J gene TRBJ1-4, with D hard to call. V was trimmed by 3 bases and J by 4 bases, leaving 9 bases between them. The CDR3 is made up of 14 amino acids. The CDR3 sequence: CASSFGQNNEKLFF. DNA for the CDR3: TGTGCCAGCAGTTTTGGGCAGAATAATGAAAAACTGTTTTTT.

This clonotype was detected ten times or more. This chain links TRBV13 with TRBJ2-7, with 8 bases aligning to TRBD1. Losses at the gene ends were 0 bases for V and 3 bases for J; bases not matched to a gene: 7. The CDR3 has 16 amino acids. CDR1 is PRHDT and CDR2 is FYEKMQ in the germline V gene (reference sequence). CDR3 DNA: TGTGCCAGCAGCTTAGGCCTCGGGACAGGACTCTACGAGCAGTACTTC. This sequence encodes CASSLGLGTGLYEQYF.

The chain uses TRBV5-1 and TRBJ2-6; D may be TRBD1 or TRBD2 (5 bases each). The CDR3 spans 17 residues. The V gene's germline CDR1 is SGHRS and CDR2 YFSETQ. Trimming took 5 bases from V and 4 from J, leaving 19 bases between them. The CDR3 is CASRGTVDLGGANVLTF. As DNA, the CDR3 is TGCGCCAGCAGAGGGACCGTGGACCTCGGAGGGGCCAACGTCCTGACTTTC.

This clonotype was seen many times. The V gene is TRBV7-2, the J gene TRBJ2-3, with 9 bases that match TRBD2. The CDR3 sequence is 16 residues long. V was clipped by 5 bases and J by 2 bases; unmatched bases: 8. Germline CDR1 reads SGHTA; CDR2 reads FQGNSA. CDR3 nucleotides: TGTGCCAGCAGCGGGGTAGCGGGAGCGACCACAGATACGCAGTATTTT. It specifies CASSGVAGATTDTQYF.

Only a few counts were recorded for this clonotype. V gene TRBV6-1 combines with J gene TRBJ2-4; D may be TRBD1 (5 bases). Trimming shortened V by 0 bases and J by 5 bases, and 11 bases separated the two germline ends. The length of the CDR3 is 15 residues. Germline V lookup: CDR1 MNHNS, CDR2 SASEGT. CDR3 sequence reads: CASSEAPGWQNIQYF. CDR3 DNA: TGTGCCAGCAGTGAAGCCCCAGGGTGGCAAAACATTCAGTACTTC.

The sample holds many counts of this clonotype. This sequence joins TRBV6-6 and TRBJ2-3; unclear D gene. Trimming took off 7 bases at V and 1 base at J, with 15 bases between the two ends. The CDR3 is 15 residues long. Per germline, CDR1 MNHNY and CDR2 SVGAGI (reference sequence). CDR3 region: CASTRPGRRTDTQYF. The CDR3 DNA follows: TGTGCCAGCACCCGCCCCGGGCGTCGCACAGATACGCAGTATTTT.

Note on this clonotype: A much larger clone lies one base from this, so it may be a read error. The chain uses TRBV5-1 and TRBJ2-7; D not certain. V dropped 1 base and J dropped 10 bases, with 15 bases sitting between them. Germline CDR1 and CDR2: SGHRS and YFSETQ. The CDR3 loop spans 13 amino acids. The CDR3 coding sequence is TGCGCCAGCAGCTTGTTACCAGCCGAGGCCCAGTACTTC. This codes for CASSLLPAEAQYF.